The clone carrying this T cell receptor beta chain is a singleton in its sample. The primer mix had 60 Vbeta and 13 Jbeta primers. Assay: immunoSEQ multiplex PCR; the TCRdb copy retains only in-frame clones and omits some. The sample lists around 180,000 clones, about 88% seen once, with 1.5% to 2% in the top ten. The data were obtained in a study of cytomegalovirus exposure and HLA in healthy donors. Whereas donors were nominally healthy upon sampling, unrecorded immune exposures were probable. The clonotype was recovered from a woman between 18 and 29 years old in good health and CMV-seronegative. Sequenced sample: PBMCs.

The CDR3 sequence: CASSRGLAFYNEQFF. In DNA form, the CDR3 reads TGTGCCAGCAGCCGAGGACTAGCTTTTTACAATGAGCAGTTCTTC. This chain links TRBV14 with TRBJ2-1; 8 bases match TRBD2. CDR3 size: 15 residues. V was clipped by 4 bases and J by 4 bases; unmatched bases: 6. Germline CDR1 is SGHDN and CDR2 is FVKESK.